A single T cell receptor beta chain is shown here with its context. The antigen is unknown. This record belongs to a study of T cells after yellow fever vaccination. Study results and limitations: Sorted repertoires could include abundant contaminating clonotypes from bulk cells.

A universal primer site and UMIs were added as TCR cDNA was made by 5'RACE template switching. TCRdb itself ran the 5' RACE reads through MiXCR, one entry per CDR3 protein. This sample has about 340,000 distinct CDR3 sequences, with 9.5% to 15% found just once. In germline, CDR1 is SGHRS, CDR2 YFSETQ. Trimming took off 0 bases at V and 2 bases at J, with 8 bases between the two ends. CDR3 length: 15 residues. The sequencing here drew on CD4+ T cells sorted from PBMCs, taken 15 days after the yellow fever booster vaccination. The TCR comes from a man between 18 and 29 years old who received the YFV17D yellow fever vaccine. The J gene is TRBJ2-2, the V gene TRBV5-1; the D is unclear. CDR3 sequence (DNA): TGCGCCAGCAGCTTGGCCAGCAGAAACACCGGGGAGCTGTTTTTT. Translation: CASSLASRNTGELFF. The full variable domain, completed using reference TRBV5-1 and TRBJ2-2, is KAGVTQTPRYLIKTRGQQVTLSCSPISGHRSVSWYQQTPGQGLQFLFEYFSETQRNKGNFPGRFSGRQFSNSRSEMNVSTLELGDSALYLCASSLASRNTGELFFGEGSRLTVL.